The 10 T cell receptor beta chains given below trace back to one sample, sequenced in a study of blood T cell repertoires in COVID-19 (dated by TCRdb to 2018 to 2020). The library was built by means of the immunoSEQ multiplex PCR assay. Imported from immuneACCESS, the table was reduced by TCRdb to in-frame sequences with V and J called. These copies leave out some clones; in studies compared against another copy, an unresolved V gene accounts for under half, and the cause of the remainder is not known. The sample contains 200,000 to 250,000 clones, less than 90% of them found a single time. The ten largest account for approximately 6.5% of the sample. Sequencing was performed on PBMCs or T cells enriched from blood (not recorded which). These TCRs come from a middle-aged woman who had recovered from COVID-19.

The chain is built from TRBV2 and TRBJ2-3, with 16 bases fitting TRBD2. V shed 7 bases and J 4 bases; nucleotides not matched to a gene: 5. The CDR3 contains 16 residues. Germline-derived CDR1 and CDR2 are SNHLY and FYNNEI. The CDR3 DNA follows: TGTGCCAGCACTCCGGGACTAGCGGGAGGGGCAGATACGCAGTATTTT. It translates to CASTPGLAGGADTQYF.

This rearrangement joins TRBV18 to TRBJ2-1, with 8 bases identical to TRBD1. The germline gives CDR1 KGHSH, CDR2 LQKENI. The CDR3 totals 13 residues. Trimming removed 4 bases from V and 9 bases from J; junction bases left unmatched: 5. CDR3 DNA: TGTGCCAGCTCACTTGGACAGGGCGGTGAGCAGTTCTTC. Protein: CASSLGQGGEQFF.

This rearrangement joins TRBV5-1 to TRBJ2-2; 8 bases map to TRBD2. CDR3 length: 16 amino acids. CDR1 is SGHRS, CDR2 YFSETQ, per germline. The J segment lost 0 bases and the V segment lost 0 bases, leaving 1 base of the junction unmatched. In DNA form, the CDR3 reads TGCGCCAGCAGCTTGGTAGCGGGGACGAACACCGGGGAGCTGTTTTTT. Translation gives CASSLVAGTNTGELFF.

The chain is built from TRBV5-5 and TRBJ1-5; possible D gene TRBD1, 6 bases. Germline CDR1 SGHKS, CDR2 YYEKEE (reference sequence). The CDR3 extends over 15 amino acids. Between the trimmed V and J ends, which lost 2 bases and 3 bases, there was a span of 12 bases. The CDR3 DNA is TGTGCCAGCAGCTTTGGATCAGGGGCCAATCAGCCCCAGCATTTT. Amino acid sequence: CASSFGSGANQPQHF.

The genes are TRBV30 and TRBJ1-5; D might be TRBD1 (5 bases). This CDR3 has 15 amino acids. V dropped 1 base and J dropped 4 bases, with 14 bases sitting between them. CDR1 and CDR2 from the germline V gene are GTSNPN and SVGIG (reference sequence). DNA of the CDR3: TGTGCCTGGAGTGGGGGCCTAGGGGTAAATCAGCCCCAGCATTTT. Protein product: CAWSGGLGVNQPQHF.

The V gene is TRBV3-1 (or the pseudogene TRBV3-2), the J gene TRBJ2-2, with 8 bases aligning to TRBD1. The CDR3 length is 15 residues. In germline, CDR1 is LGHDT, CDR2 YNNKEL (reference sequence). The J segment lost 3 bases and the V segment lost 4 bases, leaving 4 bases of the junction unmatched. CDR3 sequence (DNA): TGTGCCAGCAGCCGACAGGGGCCCGACACCGGGGAGCTGTTTTTT. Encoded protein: CASSRQGPDTGELFF.

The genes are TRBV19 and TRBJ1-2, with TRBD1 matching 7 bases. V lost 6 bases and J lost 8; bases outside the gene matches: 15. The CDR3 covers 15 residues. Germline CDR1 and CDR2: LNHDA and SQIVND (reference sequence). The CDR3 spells CASRITTGTWAGYTF. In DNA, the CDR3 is TGTGCCAGTAGGATTACGACAGGGACGTGGGCAGGCTACACCTTC.

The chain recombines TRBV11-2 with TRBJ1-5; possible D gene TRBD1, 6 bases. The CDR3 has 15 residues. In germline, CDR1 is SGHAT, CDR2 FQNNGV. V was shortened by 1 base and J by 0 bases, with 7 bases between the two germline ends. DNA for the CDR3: TGTGCCAGCAGCTTAGGGACAGATAGCAATCAGCCCCAGCATTTT. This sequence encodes CASSLGTDSNQPQHF.

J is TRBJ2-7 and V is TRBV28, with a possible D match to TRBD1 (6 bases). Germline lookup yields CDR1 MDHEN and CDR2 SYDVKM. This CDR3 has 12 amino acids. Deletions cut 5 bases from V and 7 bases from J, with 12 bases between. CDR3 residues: CASSHGQWEQYF. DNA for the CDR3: TGTGCCAGCAGTCACGGACAGTGGGAGCAGTACTTC.

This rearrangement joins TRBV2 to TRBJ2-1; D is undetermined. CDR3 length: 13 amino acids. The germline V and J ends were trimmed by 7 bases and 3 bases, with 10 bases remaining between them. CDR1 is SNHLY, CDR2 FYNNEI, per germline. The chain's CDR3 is CASTYQSYNEQFF. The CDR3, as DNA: TGTGCCAGCACCTACCAAAGCTACAATGAGCAGTTCTTC.